The text below deals with one T cell receptor (beta chain). These data come from a study of blood T cell repertoires in COVID-19. Study as a whole: Specimens from acute and convalescent COVID-19 originated in the United States, Italy and Spain.

Authors' data handling: Cell counts per sample came from amplifying reference gene primers. Assay: immunoSEQ multiplex PCR; the TCRdb copy retains only in-frame clones and omits some. V, J and clone size are those of that table, while D and trimming were read from the DNA. The sample lists 30,000 to 50,000 clones; approximately 94% were seen once. This CDR3 has 15 amino acids. The V end lost 5 bases, the J end lost 4 bases, and 17 bases lay between the germline ends. Per germline, CDR1 SEHNR and CDR2 FQNEAQ (reference sequence). The source of this sequence is a human donor with active COVID-19. The donor label of this sample is uncertain. Specimen: peripheral blood. The chain recombines TRBV7-9 with TRBJ1-2; D may be TRBD1 (5 bases). As DNA, the CDR3 is TGTGCCAGCAGCGCGGACACTCTTGGATCCTATGGCTACACCTTC. This gives the protein CASSADTLGSYGYTF.